This T cell receptor (beta chain) was captured in a study of CD8+ T cells in alopecia areata. Study-level results: Mice gave a clearer picture of TCR sharing than patients did, possibly for HLA-related reasons. Affected scalp, especially in alopecia totalis/universalis, had a higher clonality than normal scalp did.

Specimens obtained from alopecia areata patients comprised lesional scalp punch biopsies and peripheral blood. A remark on this clone: Its target is not known.

Extracted RNA was reverse transcribed, and the resulting cDNA served as sequencing template. Sequenced by immunoSEQ multiplex PCR; TCRdb stores in-frame clones only, minus some. The sample has about 180,000 clones; over 50% are singletons. Germline V gives CDR1 SQVTM, CDR2 ANQGSEA. Trimming removed 6 bases from V and 1 base from J, with 12 bases in between. This CDR3 comprises 13 residues. The clonotype originates from a human donor with alopecia areata. Sequences were derived from CD4+ T cells sorted from blood, sampled at week 0. The V and J genes are TRBV29-1 and TRBJ1-1; D gene unclear. The CDR3 reads CSVEKRTNTEAFF. The DNA of the CDR3 is TGCAGCGTCGAGAAGCGGACGAACACTGAAGCTTTCTTT. Using reference TRBV29-1 and TRBJ1-1 for the parts outside the CDR3, the full variable domain is SAVISQKPSRDICQRGTSLTIQCQVDSQVTMMFWYRQQPGQSLTLIATANQGSEATYESGFVIDKFPISRPNLTFSTLTVSNMSPEDSSIYLCSVEKRTNTEAFFGQGTRLTVV.